These T cell receptor beta chains were read from a single sample in a study of T cells in Graves' hyperthyroidism and ophthalmopathy. A single record per CDR3 protein comes from TCRdb applying MiXCR to the multiplex PCR reads. Of around 290,000 distinct CDR3 sequences listed, less than 15% are singletons. Sequenced input: blood. These receptors all come from a woman younger than 45 with Graves' hyperthyroidism that later progressed to Graves' ophthalmopathy. The CDR3 runs from the conserved cysteine through the conserved F or W. A D gene is named only where the DNA matches it firmly. Size is stated for part of the rows, as once, few or many counts, or as a class when the clone is expanded.

cdr3_nt | cdr3_aa | clone_size | j_call | v_call | d_call
TGTGCCAGCAGTCATAGGGGGTCGAACGGGGAGCTGTTTTTT | CASSHRGSNGELFF | . | TRBJ2-2 | TRBV3-1 | .
TGTGCCAGCAGCTTAGGTGCAGCTTTTAGGAACGAGCAGTACTTC | CASSLGAAFRNEQYF | many | TRBJ2-7 | TRBV7-9 | .
TGCGCCAGCAGCCAGGGGTGGTGGTGGCTAGCGGGTTCCAATGAGCAGTTCTTC | CASSQGWWWLAGSNEQFF | many | TRBJ2-1 | TRBV4-3 | TRBD2
TGTGCCATCCCGGGGGACACAACAAACTCTGGGGCCAACGTCCTGACTTTC | CAIPGDTTNSGANVLTF | many | TRBJ2-6 | TRBV7-9 | .
TGCGCCAGCAGCTTGTGGCGGGAAGCGGGTGAGCAGTTCTTC | CASSLWREAGEQFF | many | TRBJ2-1 | TRBV5-1 | .
TGTGCCAGTAATCTCGGAGGGGGCGAAGCTTTCTTT | CASNLGGGEAFF | . | TRBJ1-1 | TRBV19 | TRBD1
TGTGCCAGCAGCCCTCCCCTGGACAGGGTGGGTGGCTACACCTTC | CASSPPLDRVGGYTF | . | TRBJ1-2 | TRBV28 | TRBD1
TGTGCCAGCAGTCCCGGGACAGGGCTTAACGAGCAGTACTTC | CASSPGTGLNEQYF | many | TRBJ2-7 | TRBV7-8 | TRBD1
TGTGCCAGCAGCGACCGACAGGACGTCCGCGAGCAGTTCTTC | CASSDRQDVREQFF | many | TRBJ2-1 | TRBV6-1 | .
TGTGCCTGGAGTGTACTGGCCGGGACACGGAGGGCTGGGGCCAACGTCCTGACTTTC | CAWSVLAGTRRAGANVLTF | . | TRBJ2-6 | TRBV30 | .
TGTGCCAGCAGCTTAGGTGTCGCCGCCTACGAGCAGTACTTC | CASSLGVAAYEQYF | many | TRBJ2-7 | TRBV7-6 | .
TGCAGTGCTAACGGACAGCTAAACATTCAGTACTTC | CSANGQLNIQYF | many | TRBJ2-4 | TRBV20-1 | .
TGTGCCAGCAGCTTAAACTTACTAGCGGGTTACAATGAGCAGTTCTTC | CASSLNLLAGYNEQFF | many | TRBJ2-1 | TRBV7-6 | TRBD2
TGTGCCAGCAGGATACAGGCGGGCCTGCCCTACGAGCAGTACTTC | CASRIQAGLPYEQYF | many | TRBJ2-7 | TRBV2 | .
TGTGCCAGCTCAACGGGGACTCTAGGGGCGACCCAGTACTTC | CASSTGTLGATQYF | many | TRBJ2-5 | TRBV18 | .
TGTGCCAGCAGTTCTCGGACGGCAAGGGGAGAGCAGTACTTC | CASSSRTARGEQYF | many | TRBJ2-7 | TRBV6-1 | .
TGTGCCAGCAGCTTAGGGCATTTGGACACCGGGGAGCTGTTTTTT | CASSLGHLDTGELFF | few | TRBJ2-2 | TRBV7-9 | .
TGTGCCAGCAGTTTATGGGGACTTGGCTACACCTTC | CASSLWGLGYTF | many | TRBJ1-2 | TRBV28 | .
TGTGCCAGCTCACCTTCGGCTGGACAGTCAGCCTCTGGAAACACCATATATTTT | CASSPSAGQSASGNTIYF | few | TRBJ1-3 | TRBV18 | .
TGTGCCAGCATTCAGAGCTCCTACAATGAGCAGTTCTTC | CASIQSSYNEQFF | many | TRBJ2-1 | TRBV2 | .
TGCAGTGCTTCGGGACTAGCGGGAGTCAGCACAGATACGCAGTATTTT | CSASGLAGVSTDTQYF | many | TRBJ2-3 | TRBV20-1 | TRBD2
TGTGCCACCAGTGACTCCGGCGGACAGAACACTGAAGCTTTCTTT | CATSDSGGQNTEAFF | many | TRBJ1-1 | TRBV24-1 | .
TGTGCCAGCAGCACCGGGACACATCCTTCCTACGAGCAGTACTTC | CASSTGTHPSYEQYF | many | TRBJ2-7 | TRBV6-2/TRBV6-3 | .
TGTGCCAGCAGTTACGAAACTAGTGGGTCCTACAATGAGCAGTTCTTC | CASSYETSGSYNEQFF | many | TRBJ2-1 | TRBV6-5 | .
TGTGCCAGCAGGCAAACAGGGCGCTATGGCTACACCTTC | CASRQTGRYGYTF | many | TRBJ1-2 | TRBV25-1 | .
TGTGCCAGTATTAGGGGGGCCGCCTACGAGCAGTACTTC | CASIRGAAYEQYF | . | TRBJ2-7 | TRBV19 | .